Below are 21 T cell receptor beta chains sequenced from a single sample in a study of vaccination and CD4 T cells after COVID-19 (dated by TCRdb to the early 2020s). These receptors have no known antigen. Interpreted using the paper, the time point label stands for: late sampling 161 to 241 days after vaccination in three convalescent patients. This specimen's treatment or condition label, per the study, means: roughly nine-day PBMC culture with coronavirus spike peptide pools or control peptides (ViraFEST assay). The library was made by PCR. Sequenced using an Illumina iSeq 100. TCR sequencing of DNA from cultured CD4+ T cells used the Oncomine TCR Beta short-read assay at the Johns Hopkins FTIC core. TCRdb applied fastp at Q25 and MiXCR to the public reads, then kept only in-frame beta chains. Rows with a matching CDR3 protein are joined into one entry that keeps the most common DNA and genes. The table for this sample lists more than 20,000 distinct CDR3 sequences; roughly 40% of them were counted only once. The top ten clones comprise approximately 5.3% of the sample.

The specimen comprised CD4+ T cells from blood, cultured in vitro, sampled about 7 months after SARS-CoV-2 vaccination. Every receptor here comes from a human donor who had recovered from COVID-19.

The CDR3 DNA reads TGTGCCAGCAGTTTAGGGACTAGCGGGACAGATACGCAGTATTTT. Translation gives CASSLGTSGTDTQYF. The rearrangement links TRBV27 to TRBJ2-3, with TRBD2 matching 12 bases. With 2 bases clipped from V and 3 bases from J, the junction kept 0 bases outside the gene matches. There are 15 residues in the CDR3. Germline V gene data show CDR1 as MNHEY and CDR2 as SMNVEV (reference sequence).

The chain links TRBV7-8 to TRBJ2-5; 11 bases are a match to TRBD2. The J segment lost 4 bases and the V segment lost 7 bases, leaving 11 bases of the junction unmatched. Looked up from germline, CDR1 is SGHVS and CDR2 is FQNEAQ. The CDR3 contains 16 residues. CDR3 loop: CASTISRLAGRETQYF. Here the CDR3 DNA reads TGTGCCAGCACCATATCCCGACTAGCGGGAAGAGAGACCCAGTACTTC. Complete variable domain (other parts from reference TRBV7-8 and TRBJ2-5): GAGVSQSPRYKVAKRGQDVALRCDPISGHVSLFWYQQALGQGPEFLTYFQNEAQLDKSGLPSDRFFAERPEGSVSTLKIQRTQQEDSAVYLCASTISRLAGRETQYFGPGTRLLVL.

This chain uses TRBV19 with TRBJ2-3; D not certain. The V end lost 5 bases, the J end lost 5 bases, and 5 bases lay between the germline ends. The CDR3 runs to 11 residues. Germline lookup yields CDR1 LNHDA and CDR2 SQIVND (reference sequence). The CDR3 region is CASSVGDTQYF. For the CDR3, the DNA is TGTGCCAGTAGTGTCGGAGATACGCAGTATTTT.

The chain combines TRBV7-2 with TRBJ1-6; TRBD1 aligns across 8 bases. The CDR3 has 14 amino acids. The V segment lost 4 bases and the J segment 9 bases; nucleotides outside the gene matches: 5. Per germline, CDR1 SGHTA and CDR2 FQGNSA. The CDR3 here is CASSSRGQGSPLHF. The CDR3 DNA reads as TGTGCCAGCAGCTCCAGGGGGCAAGGTTCACCCCTCCACTTT.

This clonotype is medium-sized (0.01 to 0.1%) in the sample. The J gene is TRBJ2-2, the V gene TRBV7-7, with D perhaps matching TRBD2 (5 bases). Germline V gene lookup returns CDR1 SSHAT and CDR2 FNYEAQ (reference sequence). This CDR3 contains 15 residues. V was trimmed by 1 base and J by 4 bases, leaving 10 bases between them. The CDR3 reads CASSLETAGTGELFF. The DNA of the CDR3 is TGTGCCAGCAGCTTAGAAACCGCGGGCACCGGGGAGCTGTTTTTT.

The CDR3: CASSPTGLSTDTQYF. CDR3 in DNA: TGTGCCAGCAGCCCCACGGGATTAAGCACAGATACGCAGTATTTT. The J gene is TRBJ2-3, the V gene TRBV7-3; D may be TRBD2 (5 bases). This CDR3 is 15 amino acids long. V was cut by 5 bases and J by 0 bases, with 12 bases left in between. Germline V gives CDR1 SGHTA, CDR2 FQGTGA.

A note on this clonotype: The junction and the germline gene differ at one end; a read error may be behind it. CDR3: CASSYLSGGSYEQYF. The CDR3 DNA reads TGTGCCAGCAGCTACTTAAGCGGGGGATCCTACGAGCAGTACTTC. The chain carries TRBV6-5 and TRBJ2-7; TRBD2 matches at 8 bases. The CDR3 sequence is 15 residues long. Germline-derived CDR1 and CDR2 are MNHEY and SVGAGI.

This chain links TRBV10-1 with TRBJ2-1, with 8 bases identical to TRBD2. Germline V lookup: CDR1 WNHNN, CDR2 SYGVQD (reference sequence). V shed 3 bases, J shed 9 bases, and the junction held 10 bases outside the gene matches. The CDR3 consists of 15 residues. CDR3 nucleotide sequence: TGCGCCAGCAGTGAAGGAGGAAATAGCGGGATTGAGCAGTTCTTC. It yields the protein CASSEGGNSGIEQFF.

The rearrangement uses TRBV20-1 and TRBJ2-5; 12 bases fit TRBD2. Germline loops: CDR1 DFQATT, CDR2 SNEGSKA (reference sequence). The CDR3 is made up of 15 amino acids. The junction had 10 bases not matched to a gene; V was cut back by 6 bases and J by 5 bases. The CDR3 DNA reads TGCAGTGCCCCGGTTGGGACTAGCGGGTATGAGACCCAGTACTTC. It translates to CSAPVGTSGYETQYF.

The chain links TRBV24-1 to TRBJ2-3, with unresolved D. The ends were cut back, 10 bases at V and 6 bases at J, with 10 bases in the middle. The CDR3 contains 11 residues. Per the germline V gene, CDR1 is KGHDR and CDR2 is SFDVKD. CDR3 DNA sequence: TGTGCCACAAAACAGAGTGATACGCAGTATTTT. Its translation is CATKQSDTQYF.

This clonotype turned up a few times. The chain couples TRBV20-1 to TRBJ2-7, with 9 bases identical to TRBD1. CDR1 is DFQATT, CDR2 SNEGSKA, per germline (reference sequence). The CDR3 covers 13 residues. V gave up 5 bases and J gave up 0 bases; unmatched junction bases: 2. The CDR3 sequence is CSARTGASYEQYF. The CDR3 coding sequence is TGCAGTGCTCGGACAGGGGCCTCCTACGAGCAGTACTTC.

In its sample, this clonotype was seen a few times. The CDR3 nucleotides are TGTGCCAGTAGTACGACTAGCGGGAAGGGCGAGCAGTACTTC. Protein: CASSTTSGKGEQYF. This chain links TRBV19 with TRBJ2-7; 11 positions agree with TRBD2. This CDR3 is built from 14 residues. With 4 bases clipped from V and 6 bases from J, the junction kept 5 bases outside the gene matches. Germline CDR1 reads LNHDA; CDR2 reads SQIVND (reference sequence).

This clonotype was recorded a few times. This chain connects TRBV6-1 to TRBJ2-3; no definite D call. The V gene lost 5 bases and the J gene lost 0 bases, with 9 bases spanning the gap. The CDR3 loop spans 14 amino acids. CDR1 is MNHNS and CDR2 is SASEGT in the germline V gene. The CDR3 DNA reads as TGTGCCAGCAGTCCTACGGATAGCACAGATACGCAGTATTTT. Amino acids: CASSPTDSTDTQYF.

J is TRBJ1-5 and V is TRBV6-1; D gene uncertain. V lost 5 bases and J lost 6, with 14 bases in between. The CDR3 runs to 14 residues. The germline V gene encodes CDR1 MNHNS and CDR2 SASEGT. The CDR3 DNA sequence: TGTGCCAGCAGTCTACTTCGGCAGAGTCAGCCCCAGCATTTT. This gives the protein CASSLLRQSQPQHF.

This clonotype was seen only a few times. This chain links TRBV15 with TRBJ2-7; D gene uncertain. V was shortened by 1 base and J by 7 bases, with 8 bases between the two germline ends. The CDR3 extends over 12 amino acids. Germline CDR1 is LNHNV and CDR2 is YYDKDF (reference sequence). CDR3 sequence reads: CATSRGPGEQYF. The CDR3 coding sequence is TGTGCCACCAGCAGAGGGCCTGGGGAGCAGTACTTC.

The chain recombines TRBV2 with TRBJ2-7; D is perhaps TRBD1 (6 bases). The CDR3 covers 13 residues. CDR1 and CDR2 (germline): SNHLY, FYNNEI. V lost 6 bases and J 3 bases, leaving 12 bases between the germline ends. The CDR3 DNA reads TGTGCCAGCAGCCTGACAGGAGACTACGAGCAGTACTTC. Translated: CASSLTGDYEQYF.

The V gene is TRBV20-1, the J gene TRBJ2-3, with 8 positions matching TRBD1. J was trimmed by 0 bases and V by 3 bases; bases with no gene match: 2. Germline CDR1 DFQATT, CDR2 SNEGSKA (reference sequence). The CDR3 runs to 14 residues. CDR3 DNA: TGCAGTGCTAGCCGACAGGGGAGCACAGATACGCAGTATTTT. Protein sequence: CSASRQGSTDTQYF.

This clonotype was observed a handful of times. The rearrangement uses TRBV4-2 and TRBJ2-7; no clear D gene. Germline V gene sequence: CDR1 LGHNA, CDR2 YNFKEQ. This CDR3 has 12 residues. Trimming removed 3 bases at V and 0 bases at J, with 3 bases between. The CDR3 sequence is CASSQSSYEQYF. In nucleotides, the CDR3 is TGTGCCAGCAGCCAGAGCTCCTACGAGCAGTACTTC.

This chain joins TRBV6-1 and TRBJ2-1; possibly TRBD1 for D (6 bases). Trimming stripped 6 bases from V and 4 bases from J, with 19 bases between. This CDR3 is built from 16 residues. Germline V lookup: CDR1 MNHNS, CDR2 SASEGT. The CDR3 protein is CASRSLLGAGYNEQFF. DNA of the CDR3: TGTGCCAGCAGATCCCTATTGGGGGCAGGGTACAATGAGCAGTTCTTC.

This clonotype was detected only once. The chain links TRBV25-1 to TRBJ2-7; no definite D call. The ends were cut back, 1 base at V and 0 bases at J, with 1 base in the middle. This CDR3 has 12 residues. Germline CDR1 MGHDK, CDR2 SYGVNS. The CDR3 loop is CASSESSYEQYF. Written as DNA, the CDR3 is TGTGCCAGCAGTGAATCCTCCTACGAGCAGTACTTC.

This chain connects TRBV28 to TRBJ2-3; no definite D call. CDR1 and CDR2 (germline): MDHEN, SYDVKM. The length of the CDR3 is 12 residues. V shed 6 bases and J shed 3 bases, with 7 bases lying between them. CDR3 amino acids: CASSGRTDTQYF. The DNA of the CDR3 is TGTGCCAGCAGCGGGCGGACAGATACGCAGTATTTT.